The entry below describes one TCR beta chain. V dropped 2 bases and J dropped 4 bases, with 9 bases sitting between them. There are 13 residues in the CDR3. Looked up from germline, CDR1 is GTSNPN and CDR2 is SVGIG (reference sequence). Authors' methods: Filtering differed for immunoSEQ, which gave only junction sequences without quality scores. Assay: immunoSEQ multiplex PCR; the TCRdb copy retains only in-frame clones and omits some. That table is the source of V, J and clone size, and D and trimming were worked out from the DNA. This table has over 2 million clones, roughly 94% appearing once. The study drew all its donors from Caucasian adults living in Nashville, Tennessee. The data were obtained in a study of shared clonotypes between healthy human individuals.

The sequence came from a man aged 18 to 30 in good health. The rearrangement links TRBV30 to TRBJ2-1; TRBD2 is a possible D gene (5 bases). Specimen: naive CD4+ T cells sorted from blood. Subset defined: CD45RA+ positively selected. The CDR3 DNA reads as TGTGCCTGGAGTTTTAGCGCATACAATGAGCAGTTCTTC. Translation: CAWSFSAYNEQFF.